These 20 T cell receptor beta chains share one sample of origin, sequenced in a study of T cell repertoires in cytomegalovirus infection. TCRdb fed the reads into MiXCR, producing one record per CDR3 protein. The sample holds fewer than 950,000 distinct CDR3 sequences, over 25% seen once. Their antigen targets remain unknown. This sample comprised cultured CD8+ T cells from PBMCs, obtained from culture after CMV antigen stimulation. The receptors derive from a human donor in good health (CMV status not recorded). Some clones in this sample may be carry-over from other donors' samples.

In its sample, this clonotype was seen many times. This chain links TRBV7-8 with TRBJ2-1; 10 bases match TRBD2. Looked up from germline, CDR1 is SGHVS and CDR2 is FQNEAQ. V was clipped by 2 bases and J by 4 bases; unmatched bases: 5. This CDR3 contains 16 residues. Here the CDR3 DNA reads TGTGCCAGCAGCTTAAGTAGCGGGGGGAAGTACAATGAGCAGTTCTTC. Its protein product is CASSLSSGGKYNEQFF.

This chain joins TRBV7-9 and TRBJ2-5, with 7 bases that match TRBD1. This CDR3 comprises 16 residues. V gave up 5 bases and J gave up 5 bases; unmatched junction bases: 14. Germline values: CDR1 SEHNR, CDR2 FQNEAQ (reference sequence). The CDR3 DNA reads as TGTGCCAGCAGCACCGGAACGGACAGGTTCGTTGAGACCCAGTACTTC. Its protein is CASSTGTDRFVETQYF.

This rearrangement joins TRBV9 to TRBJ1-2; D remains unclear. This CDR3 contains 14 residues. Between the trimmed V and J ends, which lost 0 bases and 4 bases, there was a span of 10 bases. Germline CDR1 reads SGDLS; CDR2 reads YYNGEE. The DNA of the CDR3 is TGTGCCAGCAGCGTAGGTACGGGGTTCTATGGCTACACCTTC. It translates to CASSVGTGFYGYTF.

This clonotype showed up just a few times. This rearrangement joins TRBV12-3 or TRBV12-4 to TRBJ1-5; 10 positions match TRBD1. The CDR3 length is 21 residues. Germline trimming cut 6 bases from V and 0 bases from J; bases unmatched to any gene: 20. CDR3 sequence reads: CASSPPGFGTGDFYSNQPQHF. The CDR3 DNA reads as TGTGCCAGCAGCCCACCGGGATTCGGGACAGGGGATTTTTATAGCAATCAGCCCCAGCATTTT.

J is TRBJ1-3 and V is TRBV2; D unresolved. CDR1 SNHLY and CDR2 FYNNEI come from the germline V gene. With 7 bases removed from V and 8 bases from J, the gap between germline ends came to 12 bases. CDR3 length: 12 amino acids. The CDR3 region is CASIEIGDTIYF. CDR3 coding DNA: TGTGCCAGCATCGAGATTGGGGACACCATATATTTT.

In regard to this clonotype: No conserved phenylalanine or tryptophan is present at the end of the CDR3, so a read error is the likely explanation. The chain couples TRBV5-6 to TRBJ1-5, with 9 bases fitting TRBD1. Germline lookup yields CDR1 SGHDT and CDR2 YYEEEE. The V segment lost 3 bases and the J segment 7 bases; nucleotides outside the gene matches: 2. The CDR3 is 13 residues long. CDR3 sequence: CASSSDRGQPQHS. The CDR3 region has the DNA TGTGCCAGCAGCTCCGACAGGGGGCAGCCCCAGCATTCT.

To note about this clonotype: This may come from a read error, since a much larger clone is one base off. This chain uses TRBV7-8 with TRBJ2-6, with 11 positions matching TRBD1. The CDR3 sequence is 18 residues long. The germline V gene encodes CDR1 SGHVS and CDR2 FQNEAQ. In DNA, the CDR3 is TGTACCAGCAGCCTACCGGACAGGGGGCTTTCTGGGGCCAACGTCCTGACTTTC. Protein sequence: CTSSLPDRGLSGANVLTF. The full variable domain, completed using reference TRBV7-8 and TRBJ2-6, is GAGVSQSPRYKVAKRGQDVALRCDPISGHVSLFWYQQALGQGPEFLTYFQNEAQLDKSGLPSDRFFAERPEGSVSTLKIQRTQQEDSAVYLCTSSLPDRGLSGANVLTFGAGSRLTVL.

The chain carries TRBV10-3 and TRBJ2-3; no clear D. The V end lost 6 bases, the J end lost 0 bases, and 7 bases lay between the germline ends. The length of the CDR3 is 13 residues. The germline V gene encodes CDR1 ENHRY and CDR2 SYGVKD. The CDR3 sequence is CAISPPSTDTQYF. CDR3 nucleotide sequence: TGTGCCATCAGCCCACCGAGCACAGATACGCAGTATTTT.

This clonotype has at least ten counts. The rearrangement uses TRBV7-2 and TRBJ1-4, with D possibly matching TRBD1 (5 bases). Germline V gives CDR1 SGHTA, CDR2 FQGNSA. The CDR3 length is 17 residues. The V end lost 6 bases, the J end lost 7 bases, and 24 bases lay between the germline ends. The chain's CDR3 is CASRYGERLGTVEKLFF. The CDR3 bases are TGTGCCAGCAGGTACGGGGAGCGACTCGGGACCGTTGAAAAACTGTTTTTT.

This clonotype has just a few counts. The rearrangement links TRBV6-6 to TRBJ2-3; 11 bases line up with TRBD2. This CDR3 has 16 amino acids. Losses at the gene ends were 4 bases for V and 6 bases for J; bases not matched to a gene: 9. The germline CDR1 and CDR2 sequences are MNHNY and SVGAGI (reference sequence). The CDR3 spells CASSSSSGGIFDTQYF. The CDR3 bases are TGTGCCAGCAGTTCATCTAGCGGGGGGATTTTTGATACGCAGTATTTT.

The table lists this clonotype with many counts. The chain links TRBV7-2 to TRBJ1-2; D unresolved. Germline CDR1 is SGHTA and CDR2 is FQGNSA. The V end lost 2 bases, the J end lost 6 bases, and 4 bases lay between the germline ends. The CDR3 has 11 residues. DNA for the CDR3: TGTGCCAGCAGCTTAAGTGATGGCTACACCTTC. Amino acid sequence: CASSLSDGYTF.

CDR3 protein: CASTVTLTRPNSGNTIYF. As DNA, the CDR3 is TGTGCCAGCACCGTTACCCTTACTCGACCGAACTCTGGAAACACCATATATTTT. This chain connects TRBV11-3 to TRBJ1-3; D unclear. This CDR3 region has 18 residues. V gave up 7 bases and J gave up 0 bases, with 22 bases separating them. CDR1 is SGHNT, CDR2 YENEEA, per germline.

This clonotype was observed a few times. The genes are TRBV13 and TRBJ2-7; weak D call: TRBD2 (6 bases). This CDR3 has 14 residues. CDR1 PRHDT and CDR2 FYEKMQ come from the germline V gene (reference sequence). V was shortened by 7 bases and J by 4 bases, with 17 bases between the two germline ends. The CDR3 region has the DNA TGTGCCAGCACCGGGAGCCCCGGTAGGTACGAGCAGTACTTC. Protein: CASTGSPGRYEQYF. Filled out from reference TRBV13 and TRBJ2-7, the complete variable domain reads AAGVIQSPRHLIKEKRETATLKCYPIPRHDTVYWYQQGPGQDPQFLISFYEKMQSDKGSIPDRFSAQQFSDYHSELNMSSLELGDSALYFCASTGSPGRYEQYFGPGTRLTVT.

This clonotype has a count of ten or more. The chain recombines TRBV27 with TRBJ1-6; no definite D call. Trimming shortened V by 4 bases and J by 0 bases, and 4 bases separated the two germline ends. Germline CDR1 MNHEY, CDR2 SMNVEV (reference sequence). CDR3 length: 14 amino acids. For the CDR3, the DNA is TGTGCCAGCAGTTGGGGCTCCTATAATTCACCCCTCCACTTT. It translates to CASSWGSYNSPLHF.

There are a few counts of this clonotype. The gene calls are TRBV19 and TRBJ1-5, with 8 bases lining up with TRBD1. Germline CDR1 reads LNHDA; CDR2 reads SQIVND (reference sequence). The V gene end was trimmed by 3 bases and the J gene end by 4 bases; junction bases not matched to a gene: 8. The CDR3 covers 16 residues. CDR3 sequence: CASSIYRTGMNQPQHF. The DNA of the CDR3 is TGTGCCAGTAGTATTTACAGGACAGGGATGAATCAGCCCCAGCATTTT.

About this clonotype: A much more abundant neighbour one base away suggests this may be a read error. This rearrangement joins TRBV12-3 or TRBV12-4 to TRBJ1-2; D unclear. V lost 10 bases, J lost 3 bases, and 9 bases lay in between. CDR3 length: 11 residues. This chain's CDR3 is CATSWDYGYTF. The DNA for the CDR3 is TGTGCCACCTCTTGGGACTATGGCTACACCTTC.

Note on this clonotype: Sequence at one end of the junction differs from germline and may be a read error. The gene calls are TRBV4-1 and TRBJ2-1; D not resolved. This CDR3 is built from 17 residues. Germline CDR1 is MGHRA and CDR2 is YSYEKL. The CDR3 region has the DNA TGTGCCAGCAGCCAAGATCAAGTCGACTTGATCTACAATGAGCAGTTCTTC. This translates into CASSQDQVDLIYNEQFF.

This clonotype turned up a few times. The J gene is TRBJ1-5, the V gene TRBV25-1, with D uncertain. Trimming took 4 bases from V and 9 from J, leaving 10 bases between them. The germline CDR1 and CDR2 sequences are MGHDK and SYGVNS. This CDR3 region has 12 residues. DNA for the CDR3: TGTGCCAGCAGTGTGGGTGATAGGCCCCAGCATTTT. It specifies CASSVGDRPQHF.

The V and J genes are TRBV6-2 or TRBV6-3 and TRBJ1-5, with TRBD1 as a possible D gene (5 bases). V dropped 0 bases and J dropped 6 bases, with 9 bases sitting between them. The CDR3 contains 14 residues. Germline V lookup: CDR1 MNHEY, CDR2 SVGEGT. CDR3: CASSYSGHSQPQHF. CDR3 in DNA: TGTGCCAGCAGTTACTCGGGGCACAGTCAGCCCCAGCATTTT.

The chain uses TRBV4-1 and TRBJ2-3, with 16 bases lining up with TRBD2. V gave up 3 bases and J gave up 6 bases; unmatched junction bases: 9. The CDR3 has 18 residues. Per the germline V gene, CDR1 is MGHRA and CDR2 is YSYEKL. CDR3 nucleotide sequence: TGCGCCAGCAGCCAGCCCCTGGGACTAGCGGGGGGGCCGGATACGCAGTATTTT. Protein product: CASSQPLGLAGGPDTQYF.